This TCR beta chain originates from a study of blood T cell repertoires in COVID-19. Study as a whole: There were acute and convalescent COVID-19 samples, and they came from the United States, Italy and Spain. T cells, B-cell-depleted T cells, or PBMCs supplied cDNA or gDNA.

Trimming took 4 bases from V and 6 from J, leaving 10 bases between them. The germline V gene encodes CDR1 SGHTA and CDR2 FQGNSA. The length of the CDR3 is 12 residues. Per the authors' pipeline: Amplification of reference gene primers was used by the study to estimate nucleated cell counts. Method: immunoSEQ multiplex PCR; TCRdb's copy keeps in-frame clones and lacks some. The V and J calls and clone size were taken over from that table, and D and trimming were inferred from the DNA. The sample holds 72,000 or so clones, 75% to 90% seen once. The source material was peripheral blood. This chain uses TRBV7-2 with TRBJ2-7; no firm D call. The receptor was isolated from a man between 50 and 59 years old with active COVID-19. CDR3 protein: CASSWQVGEQYF. Here the CDR3 DNA reads TGTGCCAGCAGCTGGCAGGTCGGCGAGCAGTACTTC.